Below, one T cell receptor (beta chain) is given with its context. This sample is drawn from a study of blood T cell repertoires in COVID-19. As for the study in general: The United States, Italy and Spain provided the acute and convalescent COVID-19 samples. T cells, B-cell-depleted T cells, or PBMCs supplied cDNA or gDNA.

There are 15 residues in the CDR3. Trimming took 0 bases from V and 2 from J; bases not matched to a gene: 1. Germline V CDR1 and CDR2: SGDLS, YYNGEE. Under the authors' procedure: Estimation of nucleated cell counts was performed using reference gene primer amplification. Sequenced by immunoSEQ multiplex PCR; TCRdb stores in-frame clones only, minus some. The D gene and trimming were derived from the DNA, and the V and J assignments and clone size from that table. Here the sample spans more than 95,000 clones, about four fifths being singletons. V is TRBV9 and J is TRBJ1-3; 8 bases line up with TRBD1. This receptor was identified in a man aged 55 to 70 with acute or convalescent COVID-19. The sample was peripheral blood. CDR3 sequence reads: CASSVVTGAGNTIYF. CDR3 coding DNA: TGTGCCAGCAGCGTAGTGACAGGGGCTGGAAACACCATATATTTT.